The present T cell receptor beta chain was sequenced within a study of OX40 agonist ivuxolimab in advanced cancers. In the study overall: Ivuxolimab was a fully human IgG2 agonistic monoclonal antibody targeting the costimulatory receptor OX40 (CD134). Intravenous ivuxolimab was administered to patients every 2 weeks at six dose levels: 0.01, 0.1, 0.3, 1.5, 3 and 10 mg/kg. Among the roughly 50 dose-escalation patients, approximately 20 had hepatocellular carcinoma, 15 or so melanoma, 9 renal cell carcinoma and 9 head and neck cancer. A male proportion of around 80% and a mean age of around 60 years, ranging from roughly 23 to 90, were recorded for the dose-escalation cohort. Prior anti-PD-1, anti-PD-L1 or anti-CTLA-4 therapy was permitted, and checkpoint inhibitors had been received by less than 45% of dose-escalation patients. Partial responses occurred in three dose-escalation patients: two with cutaneous melanoma and one with hepatocellular carcinoma. The point of sequencing TCRbeta in the periphery was to test whether ivuxolimab changed TCR sequence diversity and drove clonal T-cell expansion. The paper reports the monotherapy dose-escalation portion (N of about 51 patients) of the phase I ivuxolimab trial.

Findings and caveats that apply to the study as a whole: At doses of 0.1 to 3.0 mg/kg, clonal expansion of both CD4+ and CD8+ blood T cells was observed from baseline to week 6. Low levels of normalized T-cell clonal expansion were also seen in some patients who did not respond. The antigen specificity of the peripheral T cells that underwent clonal expansion was not determined. In partial responders in the 0.1-3.0 mg/kg groups, normalized peripheral clonal expansion was found to be among the lowest, especially among CD8+ T cells. On average, CD8+ T cells showed more expanded clones than CD4+ T cells after ivuxolimab.

As for this clone: Its target antigen remains unknown. No base quality information exists; no much larger clone differs at one position.

The trial excluded patients who had a history of autoimmune disease or who were on systemic immunosuppression. In every dose cohort, peripheral blood was drawn for TCR sequencing at baseline, cycle 4 day 1, and cycle 7 day 1. Samples came from an open-label, multicenter, first-in-human phase I dose-escalation trial of ivuxolimab. The trial enrolled adults with locally advanced or metastatic head and neck squamous cell, hepatocellular, melanoma or renal cell carcinoma. CD4+ and CD8+ T cells were sorted separately from peripheral blood before TCR sequencing. The cysteine opens and the phenylalanine closes a CDR3 of 14 amino acids. The read is trimmed to its CDR3 DNA, 42 bases read in frame from base 1. CDR1 and CDR2, looked up from the germline V gene, are SGHVS and FQNEAQ. Trimming takes 2 bases from V and 9 bases from J, and the germline ends sit 17 bases apart. Genomic DNA was isolated from the sorted cells so that the TCRbeta CDR3 region could be sequenced. The immunoSEQ Assay was used to sequence the TCRbeta CDR3 regions. This immuneACCESS table, as held by TCRdb, lists in-frame sequences with V and J called but not all clones. Of the missing ones, under half trace to an unresolved V gene in checked studies; the others have no known cause. Within this sample are 99,000 or so clones, with about 80% of them counted one time only. The ten largest clones represent about 5.5% of the sample.

The receptor's source is an adult with an advanced solid tumor such as melanoma, head and neck, liver or kidney cancer. Sample: CD4+ or CD8+ T cells sorted from blood, taken in a trial of the OX40 agonist ivuxolimab. The chain is encoded by TRBV7-8 joined to TRBJ2-7, and possibly TRBD1, on 6 matching bases. CDR3 sequence: CASSLNAGALAQYF. The DNA reads TGTGCCAGCAGCTTAAATGCAGGGGCCCTCGCGCAGTACTTC.